This T cell receptor beta chain comes out of a study of OX40 agonist ivuxolimab in advanced cancers. Study-level background: Three individuals attained partial responses, comprising one hepatocellular carcinoma case and two cutaneous melanoma cases.

Measured with immunoSEQ multiplex PCR; TCRdb has only the in-frame clones, and not every one. This table holds around 66,000 clones, approximately 81% found once. The CDR3 is 15 amino acids. Germline loops: CDR1 LNHNV, CDR2 YYDKDF (reference sequence). Trimming cost V 0 bases and J 8 bases, with 16 bases left between them. The sequence was obtained from an adult with an advanced solid tumor such as melanoma, head and neck, liver or kidney cancer. Sequenced here: CD4+ or CD8+ T cells sorted from blood, sampled in a trial of the OX40 agonist ivuxolimab. The chain joins TRBV15 to TRBJ1-2; a possible D gene is TRBD1 (5 bases). The CDR3 DNA sequence: TGTGCCACCAGCAGAGACCCTGGGGCCGGCCGGGGCTACACCTTC. It encodes CATSRDPGAGRGYTF. Supplemented by reference TRBV15 and TRBJ1-2, the full variable domain reads DAMVIQNPRYQVTQFGKPVTLSCSQTLNHNVMYWYQQKSSQAPKLLFHYYDKDFNNEADTPDNFQSRRPNTSFCFLDIRSPGLGDTAMYLCATSRDPGAGRGYTFGSGTRLTVV.